This TCR beta chain was obtained from a study of T cells in women clearing cervical HPV infection. Germline CDR1 DFQATT, CDR2 SNEGSKA (reference sequence). The CDR3 contains 13 residues. V shed 5 bases, J shed 5 bases, and the junction held 4 bases outside the gene matches. The repertoire was sequenced with immunoSEQ multiplex PCR; TCRdb's copy has only in-frame clones and lacks some. This sample's table has more than 30,000 clones. Concerning this clone: The read stops 3 residues short of the end of the CDR3; the missing end is completed from the germline J gene.

This TCR was sampled from a woman aged 18 to 75 with a cervical HPV16 infection that either progressed to CIN3+ or cleared (not recorded which). Sequencing input: blood buffy coat. This chain uses TRBV20-1 with TRBJ2-7, with TRBD2 matching 12 bases. CDR3 bases read: TGCAGTGCTCTGACTAGCGGGAGTAACGAG. Translation gives CSALTSGSNE. The whole CDR3 region reads CSALTSGSNEQYF.